A single TCR beta chain is shown here with its context. Its target is not known. The sample belongs to a study of beta chain features in type 1 diabetes. The study's findings and limits: Compared to healthy donors, patients appeared to have naive, central memory and Treg TCRB repertoires that were more alike.

CDR1 SGDLS and CDR2 YYNGEE come from the germline V gene. V lost 2 bases, J lost 0 bases, and 14 bases lay in between. The CDR3 is made up of 17 amino acids. Every isolated RNA sample was fully reverse transcribed, so sequencing captured expressed TCRB transcripts. Clones were read by immunoSEQ multiplex PCR, and TCRdb kept only the in-frame ones, dropping some. Of roughly 230,000 clones in the sample, roughly 9.6% are singletons; the top ten hold about 0.03%. The gene calls are TRBV9 and TRBJ2-2; the D gene is possibly TRBD1 (6 bases). The receptor comes from a young woman in good health. Sequencing input: naive CD4+ T cells from blood. The CDR3 bases are TGTGCCAGCAGCGTGGTAGCAGGGGTCACGAACACCGGGGAGCTGTTTTTT. As protein: CASSVVAGVTNTGELFF.